What follows are 19 T cell receptor beta chains derived from one specimen sequenced in a study of blood T cell repertoires in COVID-19 (TCRdb year 2020). The method was the immunoSEQ multiplex PCR assay. The table was pulled from immuneACCESS by TCRdb, which kept in-frame rearrangements only. Such tables lose some clones; where checked, under half of the loss comes from unresolved V genes, and the rest has no known cause. Across this sample there are about 440,000 clones, with roughly 87% seen only once. The ten largest clones capture nearly 2% of the sample. Input material: PBMCs or T cells enriched from blood (not recorded which). The source is a woman between 18 and 29 years old with acute COVID-19.

V usage is TRBV27 and J usage is TRBJ1-2; TRBD1 matches 12 bases. This CDR3 is 14 amino acids long. The junction had 5 bases not matched to a gene; V was cut back by 6 bases and J by 6 bases. Germline V gene lookup returns CDR1 MNHEY and CDR2 SMNVEV (reference sequence). This CDR3 is CASRSGTGGNGYTF. Here the CDR3 DNA reads TGTGCCAGCAGATCCGGGACAGGGGGCAATGGCTACACCTTC.

V and J are TRBV12-3 or TRBV12-4 and TRBJ1-2; D possibly corresponds to TRBD1 (5 bases). V lost 5 bases and J 4 bases, leaving 8 bases between the germline ends. The CDR3 consists of 12 residues. This CDR3 is CASSQGLYGYTF. The CDR3, as DNA: TGTGCCAGCAGTCAGGGCCTCTATGGCTACACCTTC.

This chain joins TRBV5-5 and TRBJ1-1; maybe TRBD1 (6 bases). The germline CDR1 and CDR2 sequences are SGHKS and YYEKEE (reference sequence). The CDR3 covers 15 residues. V dropped 5 bases and J dropped 0 bases, with 14 bases sitting between them. CDR3 protein: CASRYRDLMNTEAFF. For the CDR3, the DNA is TGTGCCAGCAGATACAGGGACCTCATGAACACTGAAGCTTTCTTT.

This clone was counted a few times. The V and J genes are TRBV5-4 and TRBJ1-5; unclear D gene. CDR3 length: 14 residues. The germline V gene has CDR1 SGHNT and CDR2 YYREEE (reference sequence). With 0 bases removed from V and 6 bases from J, the gap between germline ends came to 10 bases. CDR3 residues: CASSLGGEGQPQHF. DNA for the CDR3: TGTGCCAGCAGCTTGGGAGGTGAGGGTCAGCCCCAGCATTTT. The full variable domain, in which reference TRBV5-4 and TRBJ1-5 provide the parts outside the CDR3, is ETGVTQSPTHLIKTRGQQVTLRCSSQSGHNTVSWYQQALGQGPQFIFQYYREEENGRGNFPPRFSGLQFPNYSSELNVNALELDDSALYLCASSLGGEGQPQHFGDGTRLSIL.

The V call is TRBV19, the J call TRBJ1-6; 9 bases line up with TRBD1. Germline CDR1 is LNHDA and CDR2 is SQIVND (reference sequence). CDR3 length equals 16 residues. The V and J ends lost 5 bases and 4 bases, in that order; junction bases with no gene match: 6. Here the CDR3 DNA reads TGTGCCAGTAGTTTACAGGGGGCGACGTATAATTCACCCCTCCACTTT. Its protein is CASSLQGATYNSPLHF.

The chain carries TRBV5-4 and TRBJ2-2; 9 nucleotides agree with TRBD1. The V segment lost 4 bases and the J segment 3 bases; nucleotides outside the gene matches: 7. The CDR3 length is 16 residues. CDR1 and CDR2 from the germline V gene are SGHNT and YYREEE (reference sequence). CDR3 DNA: TGTGCCAGCAGCCCGTACCGGGACAGGGACACCGGGGAGCTGTTTTTT. Amino acid sequence: CASSPYRDRDTGELFF.

The chain couples TRBV6-4 to TRBJ1-6; unclear D gene. V was cut by 3 bases and J by 8 bases, with 8 bases left in between. The length of the CDR3 is 13 residues. Germline V gene data show CDR1 as MRHNA and CDR2 as SNTAGT. This CDR3 reads CASSESTHSPLHF. In nucleotides, the CDR3 is TGTGCCAGCAGTGAGTCTACTCATTCACCCCTCCACTTT.

This clone was detected only a few times. The rearrangement joins TRBV28 to TRBJ2-5; TRBD1 agrees at 7 bases. The V and J ends lost 8 bases and 5 bases, in that order; junction bases with no gene match: 5. The CDR3 has 12 residues. CDR1 and CDR2 from the germline V gene are MDHEN and SYDVKM. CDR3 nucleotides: TGTGCCAGCCGGCAGGGGGTGGAGACCCAGTACTTC. It specifies CASRQGVETQYF.

The V call is TRBV27, the J call TRBJ2-3; 7 bases match TRBD1. Germline loops: CDR1 MNHEY, CDR2 SMNVEV (reference sequence). CDR3 size: 14 residues. The V segment lost 6 bases and the J segment 12 bases; nucleotides outside the gene matches: 15. This CDR3 reads CASRLLWTGYPQYF. CDR3 nucleotides: TGTGCCAGCAGACTACTGTGGACAGGCTATCCCCAGTATTTT.

This clone was seen a handful of times. The V and J genes are TRBV6-5 and TRBJ2-7; D is uncertain. There are 13 residues in the CDR3. Germline CDR1 is MNHEY and CDR2 is SVGAGI. The germline V and J ends were trimmed by 7 bases and 0 bases, with 10 bases remaining between them. The CDR3, as DNA: TGTGCCAGCACGATGAGGAACTCCTACGAGCAGTACTTC. Protein sequence: CASTMRNSYEQYF.

The chain joins TRBV12-3 or TRBV12-4 to TRBJ1-2; 10 nucleotides align to TRBD1. The CDR3 runs 13 residues. Losses at the gene ends were 4 bases for V and 5 bases for J; bases not matched to a gene: 1. In DNA, the CDR3 is TGTGCCAGCAGTTGGACAGGGGGTTATGGCTACACCTTC. Its protein product is CASSWTGGYGYTF.

The CDR3 DNA reads as TGTGCCAGCAGCTTAGGCCAAGCCATCTATGGCTACACCTTC. It yields the protein CASSLGQAIYGYTF. The rearrangement links TRBV7-9 to TRBJ1-2; D unclear. The V and J ends lost 1 base and 4 bases respectively, with 10 bases between them. Germline V gene data show CDR1 as SEHNR and CDR2 as FQNEAQ (reference sequence). This CDR3 comprises 14 residues.

The chain links TRBV5-3 to TRBJ1-5; D possibly corresponds to TRBD1 (6 bases). TRBV5-3 is marked as an open reading frame, function uncertain. V lost 2 bases, J lost 4 bases, and 16 bases lay in between. The CDR3 has 16 residues. In nucleotides, the CDR3 is TGTGCCAGAAGCTTACAGGGAATAGATCCGAATCAGCCCCAGCATTTT. It encodes CARSLQGIDPNQPQHF.

This chain uses TRBV5-1 with TRBJ2-5, with D maybe TRBD1 (6 bases). The CDR3 has 14 amino acids. Trimming shortened V by 4 bases and J by 2 bases, and 12 bases separated the two germline ends. Germline V gene sequence: CDR1 SGHRS, CDR2 YFSETQ. The CDR3 DNA reads TGCGCCAGCAGCGAGAGAGGACAGCAAGAGACCCAGTACTTC. Translation: CASSERGQQETQYF.

This rearrangement joins TRBV2 to TRBJ1-4; TRBD1 agrees at 7 bases. Germline CDR1 is SNHLY and CDR2 is FYNNEI. The ends lost 4 bases at V and 8 bases at J; junction bases unmatched: 10. The length of the CDR3 is 15 residues. This CDR3 reads CASSAARGLGEKLFF. In nucleotides, the CDR3 is TGTGCCAGCAGTGCGGCTAGGGGGCTAGGCGAAAAACTGTTTTTT.

The chain uses TRBV5-1 and TRBJ2-1; 10 bases agree with TRBD2. Looked up from germline, CDR1 is SGHRS and CDR2 is YFSETQ. The junction had 3 bases not matched to a gene; V was cut back by 8 bases and J by 4 bases. The CDR3 totals 13 residues. This CDR3 is CASGLAEYNEQFF. The DNA for the CDR3 is TGCGCCAGTGGACTAGCGGAATACAATGAGCAGTTCTTC. Full variable domain (missing parts from reference TRBV5-1 and TRBJ2-1): KAGVTQTPRYLIKTRGQQVTLSCSPISGHRSVSWYQQTPGQGLQFLFEYFSETQRNKGNFPGRFSGRQFSNSRSEMNVSTLELGDSALYLCASGLAEYNEQFFGPGTRLTVL.

The chain couples TRBV6-2 or TRBV6-3 to TRBJ2-1; 10 nucleotides agree with TRBD2. V shed 2 bases, J shed 10 bases, and the junction held 2 bases outside the gene matches. Germline V gene sequence: CDR1 MNHEY, CDR2 SVGEGT. The CDR3 sequence is 13 residues long. CDR3: CASSYTGLAEQFF. CDR3 coding DNA: TGTGCCAGCAGTTACACGGGACTAGCGGAGCAGTTCTTC.

The CDR3 protein is CASTLPGAETQYF. CDR3 coding DNA: TGTGCCAGTACCCTACCAGGGGCTGAGACCCAGTACTTC. This chain joins TRBV19 and TRBJ2-5; D may be TRBD1 (6 bases). Looked up from germline, CDR1 is LNHDA and CDR2 is SQIVND (reference sequence). This CDR3 comprises 13 residues. V was shortened by 7 bases and J by 5 bases, with 14 bases between the two germline ends.

This clone was observed a single time. This chain connects TRBV3-1 (or the pseudogene TRBV3-2) to TRBJ2-7; possible D gene TRBD2, 6 bases. The CDR3 extends over 15 amino acids. V was clipped by 1 base and J by 5 bases, with 15 bases between them. CDR1 is LGHDT, CDR2 YNNKEL, per germline (reference sequence). CDR3 loop: CASSQGVGGENEQYF. CDR3 sequence (DNA): TGTGCCAGCAGCCAAGGGGTGGGGGGAGAGAACGAGCAGTACTTC.